This TCR beta chain was obtained from a study of control samples from healthy donors and cancer patients. Produced via immunoSEQ multiplex PCR; TCRdb's table is partial and in-frame only. Here the sample spans some 150,000 clones, approximately 93% being singletons. The CDR3 contains 12 residues. Germline CDR1 is MNHEY and CDR2 is SVGAGI. V lost 7 bases to trimming and J lost 13 bases, with 14 bases between them. V and J are TRBV6-5 and TRBJ1-6; D is uncertain. This sequence originates from a man in his fifties in good health. Sequencing used blood. This CDR3 is CASTLPSEPLHF. The DNA of the CDR3 is TGTGCCAGCACTCTACCTAGCGAGCCCCTCCACTTT.